This entry lists 7 T cell receptor beta chains sequenced from one sample in a study of OX40 agonist ivuxolimab in advanced cancers. The library was made by the immunoSEQ multiplex PCR assay. TCRdb retrieved this table from immuneACCESS and kept in-frame rearrangements only. Not all clones are present; in checked studies, unresolved V genes account for under half, and no reason is known for the remainder. In this sample the table shows over 50,000 clones, about 88% of which occur a single time. Approximately 0.54% of the sample comes from the top ten. The specimen was CD4+ or CD8+ T cells sorted from blood, collected in a trial of the OX40 agonist ivuxolimab. The source of these receptors is an adult with an advanced solid tumor such as melanoma, head and neck, liver or kidney cancer.

This sequence joins TRBV5-1 and TRBJ2-7; TRBD1 might be the D (8 bases). Germline CDR1 is SGHRS and CDR2 is YFSETQ. The CDR3 runs to 15 residues. V gave up 5 bases and J gave up 0 bases, with 15 bases separating them. The CDR3, as DNA: TGCGCCAGCAGAGCGGGACAGGCCAGCTCCTACGAGCAGTACTTC. Its translation: CASRAGQASSYEQYF.

This clone came up once. V gene TRBV14 combines with J gene TRBJ2-5; D may be TRBD1 (5 bases). Germline V gene data show CDR1 as SGHDN and CDR2 as FVKESK. V gave up 4 bases and J gave up 3 bases, with 12 bases separating them. This CDR3 has 14 residues. The CDR3 coding sequence is TGTGCCAGCAGCCCCCTTTCAGGGAAAGAGACCCAGTACTTC. Protein: CASSPLSGKETQYF.

The rearrangement joins TRBV4-1 to TRBJ1-2; possible D gene TRBD1, 5 bases. The CDR3 sequence is 14 residues long. Germline V gene lookup returns CDR1 MGHRA and CDR2 YSYEKL. V dropped 0 bases and J dropped 4 bases, with 9 bases sitting between them. The CDR3 reads CASSQEPRGYGYTF. CDR3 DNA: TGCGCCAGCAGCCAAGAACCTAGGGGCTATGGCTACACCTTC.

The rearrangement links TRBV4-2 to TRBJ2-3, with 11 bases lining up with TRBD2. Per germline, CDR1 LGHNA and CDR2 YNFKEQ. CDR3 length: 16 amino acids. The V and J ends lost 5 bases and 3 bases, in that order; junction bases with no gene match: 7. Written as DNA, the CDR3 is TGTGCCAGCAGCGGGAATAGCGGGGGGGCAACAGATACGCAGTATTTT. It specifies CASSGNSGGATDTQYF.

The chain couples TRBV6-5 to TRBJ1-2; unclear D gene. CDR3 length equals 13 residues. Trimming shortened V by 0 bases and J by 5 bases, and 7 bases separated the two germline ends. Germline assignment: CDR1 MNHEY and CDR2 SVGAGI. The CDR3 spells CASSYSTEYGYTF. The CDR3 nucleotides read TGTGCCAGCAGTTACTCGACCGAGTATGGCTACACCTTC.

This clone was seen a few times. The rearrangement links TRBV15 to TRBJ2-5; D may be TRBD2 (5 bases). Trimming left V 0 bases short and J 1 base short, with 9 bases between. The germline CDR1 and CDR2 sequences are LNHNV and YYDKDF (reference sequence). The CDR3 has 15 amino acids. The CDR3 sequence: CATSRDLAVQETQYF. CDR3 DNA sequence: TGTGCCACCAGCAGAGATCTAGCAGTCCAAGAGACCCAGTACTTC. Full variable domain (missing parts from reference TRBV15 and TRBJ2-5): DAMVIQNPRYQVTQFGKPVTLSCSQTLNHNVMYWYQQKSSQAPKLLFHYYDKDFNNEADTPDNFQSRRPNTSFCFLDIRSPGLGDTAMYLCATSRDLAVQETQYFGPGTRLLVL.

The J gene is TRBJ2-7, the V gene TRBV5-1; D is possibly TRBD2 (6 bases). The germline CDR1 and CDR2 sequences are SGHRS and YFSETQ. CDR3 length: 13 residues. V shed 6 bases and J shed 3 bases, with 13 bases lying between them. The CDR3 sequence: CASNHAEGYEQYF. The CDR3 region has the DNA TGCGCCAGCAATCATGCGGAGGGCTACGAGCAGTACTTC.